This T cell receptor (beta chain) is drawn from a study of blood T cell repertoires in COVID-19. Study background: In each case, the material was cDNA or gDNA derived from T cells, B-cell-depleted T cells, or PBMCs.

After removal of 6 bases from V and 2 bases from J, the junction contained 6 bases not matched to a gene. Germline-derived CDR1 and CDR2 are SQVTM and ANQGSEA. The CDR3 contains 14 residues. In the original analysis: Amplification of reference gene primers provided the estimated nucleated cell counts. Profiling relied on immunoSEQ multiplex PCR, and the TCRdb table lists in-frame clones only, not all of them. V and J calls and clone size are given by that table; D and trimming were obtained from the DNA. The table lists some 120,000 clones, about 86% of them singletons. The genes are TRBV29-1 and TRBJ2-3; TRBD1 matches at 9 bases. Sequenced: peripheral blood. The receptor was derived from an elderly man with active or convalescent COVID-19. The CDR3 DNA reads as TGCAGCGTCCTCCGGGACAGGGCCACAGATACGCAGTATTTT. Translation: CSVLRDRATDTQYF.